The 21 T cell receptor beta chains presented below share a single source sample, sequenced in a study of T cells after yellow fever vaccination. TCRdb passed the 5' RACE reads through MiXCR, listing each CDR3 protein once. This table has 300,000 to 400,000 distinct CDR3 sequences, roughly 8.4% appearing once. The sequencing here drew on PBMCs, taken approximately 40 days after the first yellow fever vaccination. All receptors come from a man aged 18 to 35 who received the YFV17D yellow fever vaccine.

This clonotype was seen only a few times. The chain recombines TRBV7-7 with TRBJ2-7; no clear D. Germline CDR1 SSHAT, CDR2 FNYEAQ (reference sequence). This CDR3 is built from 12 residues. The DNA for the CDR3 is TGTGCTAGCAGCTTTTCTCTGTGGGAGCAGTACGTC. Its protein product is CASSFSLWEQYV.

The rearrangement joins TRBV7-2 to TRBJ1-2; 7 bases align to TRBD1. V lost 4 bases and J lost 4; bases outside the gene matches: 6. The CDR3 covers 14 residues. The germline V gene has CDR1 SGHTA and CDR2 FQGNSA. The CDR3: CASSWDRPLYGYTF. CDR3 DNA: TGTGCCAGCAGCTGGGACAGACCGCTCTATGGCTACACCTTC.

The chain employs TRBV6-5 and TRBJ1-6; the match to TRBD1 covers 7 bases. The CDR3 loop spans 15 amino acids. Germline trimming cut 1 base from V and 8 bases from J; bases unmatched to any gene: 5. Germline assignment: CDR1 MNHEY and CDR2 SVGAGI. The CDR3 loop reads CASSYWGQGDSPLHF. In DNA, the CDR3 is TGTGCCAGCAGTTACTGGGGCCAGGGGGATTCACCCCTCCACTTT.

This clonotype was counted ten times or more. CDR3 sequence (DNA): TGTGCCAGCAGCTCCAGTTTCGCCCCGAACACCGGGGAGCTGTTTTTT. Amino acid sequence: CASSSSFAPNTGELFF. The chain is built from TRBV11-2 and TRBJ2-2, with unresolved D. Germline V gives CDR1 SGHAT, CDR2 FQNNGV. CDR3 length equals 16 residues. Trimming took off 4 bases at V and 0 bases at J, with 12 bases between the two ends.

The J gene is TRBJ2-6, the V gene TRBV5-4; maybe TRBD1 (6 bases). The CDR3 spans 16 residues. CDR1 and CDR2 (germline): SGHNT, YYREEE (reference sequence). Deletions cut 4 bases from V and 4 bases from J, with 15 bases between. The CDR3: CASSTILGAGANVLTF. CDR3 DNA: TGTGCCAGCAGCACCATTTTGGGGGCCGGGGCCAACGTCCTGACTTTC.

The CDR3 sequence is CSVKVINPDTQYF. As DNA, the CDR3 is TGCAGTGTCAAGGTTATCAATCCAGATACGCAGTATTTT. The chain combines TRBV20-1 with TRBJ2-3, with D hard to call. Germline V gene sequence: CDR1 DFQATT, CDR2 SNEGSKA (reference sequence). Trimming shortened V by 7 bases and J by 4 bases, and 15 bases separated the two germline ends. The CDR3 extends over 13 amino acids.

The chain couples TRBV20-1 to TRBJ2-7; the D gene is possibly TRBD1 (6 bases). With 6 bases removed from V and 0 bases from J, the gap between germline ends came to 15 bases. The CDR3 has 14 residues. CDR1 is DFQATT, CDR2 SNEGSKA, per germline (reference sequence). This CDR3 reads CSAATGFPSYEQYF. The CDR3 region has the DNA TGCAGTGCAGCTACAGGGTTCCCCTCCTACGAGCAGTACTTC.

This clonotype has only a few counts. V and J are TRBV4-1 and TRBJ1-1; no definite D call. This CDR3 has 16 residues. Between the trimmed V and J ends, which lost 0 bases and 5 bases, there was a span of 16 bases. The germline V gene encodes CDR1 MGHRA and CDR2 YSYEKL. CDR3 DNA sequence: TGCGCCAGCAGCCAAGATAGTGGCAGTATGGGGACTGAAGCTTTCTTT. Its protein product is CASSQDSGSMGTEAFF.

This sequence joins TRBV5-1 and TRBJ2-1, with 11 bases that match TRBD2. CDR3 length: 15 amino acids. Per germline, CDR1 SGHRS and CDR2 YFSETQ. V dropped 0 bases and J dropped 6; count of bases not matched to a gene: 2. The CDR3 DNA is TGCGCCAGCAGCTTGGATCTAGCGGGGGGCAATGAGCAGTTCTTC. Translated: CASSLDLAGGNEQFF.

Only one count was recorded for this clonotype. The V and J genes are TRBV18 and TRBJ2-7; 7 nucleotides line up with TRBD1. The CDR3 sequence is 12 residues long. The V segment lost 8 bases and the J segment 6 bases; nucleotides outside the gene matches: 7. CDR1 is KGHSH, CDR2 LQKENI, per germline. CDR3 loop: CASGKTGTEQYV. CDR3 coding DNA: TGTGCCAGCGGAAAGACAGGGACCGAGCAGTACGTC.

V and J are TRBV2 and TRBJ1-2; D not resolved. From germline, CDR1 is SNHLY and CDR2 FYNNEI. The CDR3 length is 12 residues. The V end was cut by 4 bases, the J end by 8 bases, with 11 bases between. As DNA, the CDR3 is TGTGCCAGCAGTGTCTCTCCGTGGGGCTACACCTTC. Its translation is CASSVSPWGYTF.

This clonotype turned up a few times. The V call is TRBV5-1, the J call TRBJ2-3; 7 bases fit TRBD2. After removal of 4 bases from V and 0 bases from J, the junction contained 8 bases not matched to a gene. Germline CDR1 reads SGHRS; CDR2 reads YFSETQ. The CDR3 covers 16 residues. Written as DNA, the CDR3 is TGCGCCAGCAGCCAGCGCCTAGCGGCTAGCACAGATACGCAGTATTTT. Its translation: CASSQRLAASTDTQYF.

The rearrangement links TRBV5-4 to TRBJ2-3; the match to TRBD1 covers 9 bases. The CDR3 contains 15 residues. Germline CDR1 reads SGHNT; CDR2 reads YYREEE (reference sequence). V shed 7 bases, J shed 1 base, and the junction held 7 bases outside the gene matches. The CDR3 DNA reads TGTGCCAGCTTCTCCCGGGACAGGGGCACAGATACGCAGTATTTT. Translated, it gives CASFSRDRGTDTQYF. Using reference TRBV5-4 and TRBJ2-3 for the parts outside the CDR3, the full variable domain is ETGVTQSPTHLIKTRGQQVTLRCSSQSGHNTVSWYQQALGQGPQFIFQYYREEENGRGNFPPRFSGLQFPNYSSELNVNALELDDSALYLCASFSRDRGTDTQYFGPGTRLTVL.

This clonotype appeared a few times. This chain uses TRBV5-1 with TRBJ2-3, with TRBD1 matching over 10 bases. The V gene end was trimmed by 6 bases and the J gene end by 3 bases; junction bases not matched to a gene: 4. Germline CDR1 SGHRS, CDR2 YFSETQ. The CDR3 consists of 14 residues. CDR3 in DNA: TGCGCCAGCACCGGACAGGGGGTGACAGATACGCAGTATTTT. It specifies CASTGQGVTDTQYF.

The rearrangement links TRBV5-5 to TRBJ2-1; D remains unclear. V lost 0 bases and J lost 4, with 8 bases in between. Germline-derived CDR1 and CDR2 are SGHKS and YYEKEE (reference sequence). The CDR3 has 14 residues. As DNA, the CDR3 is TGTGCCAGCAGCTTGGAAGTCAGATACAATGAGCAGTTCTTC. Amino acid sequence: CASSLEVRYNEQFF.

The chain combines TRBV4-2 with TRBJ2-3; 7 nucleotides line up with TRBD2. The germline gives CDR1 LGHNA, CDR2 YNFKEQ. The CDR3 has 17 residues. The ends lost 1 base at V and 0 bases at J; junction bases unmatched: 7. In nucleotides, the CDR3 is TGTGCCAGCAGCCAAGTGACTAGCAGCCCTAGCACAGATACGCAGTATTTT. Residues: CASSQVTSSPSTDTQYF.

This clonotype was seen a few times. The chain employs TRBV20-1 and TRBJ1-3, with D unclear. Germline CDR1 reads DFQATT; CDR2 reads SNEGSKA (reference sequence). The CDR3 is 15 residues long. V was trimmed by 4 bases and J by 3 bases, leaving 16 bases between them. CDR3 in amino acids: CSATRGPAGGNTIYF. The CDR3 nucleotides are TGCAGTGCTACCCGTGGTCCGGCAGGTGGAAACACCATATATTTT.

This clonotype was recorded a few times. The chain links TRBV5-1 to TRBJ2-1, with TRBD1 matching 8 bases. The length of the CDR3 is 20 residues. J was trimmed by 6 bases and V by 0 bases; bases with no gene match: 20. Germline CDR1 SGHRS, CDR2 YFSETQ. CDR3 in amino acids: CASSLEGQVFRGETSNEQFF. In nucleotides, the CDR3 is TGCGCCAGCAGCTTGGAGGGACAGGTGTTTAGGGGGGAGACGTCCAATGAGCAGTTCTTC.

This chain links TRBV25-1 with TRBJ2-1; D possibly corresponds to TRBD1 (7 bases). This CDR3 is 13 amino acids long. Germline CDR1 and CDR2: MGHDK and SYGVNS. The ends were cut back, 1 base at V and 7 bases at J, with 8 bases in the middle. In DNA form, the CDR3 reads TGTGCCAGCAGTGAATCAGGGGGGAATGAGCAGTTCTTC. Translated, it gives CASSESGGNEQFF.

This clonotype was recorded at least ten times. For the CDR3, the DNA is TGTGCCAGCAGCCCGTCAGGGGGGCAAGGCACTGAAGCTTTCTTT. Encoded protein: CASSPSGGQGTEAFF. This sequence joins TRBV7-9 and TRBJ1-1; 7 bases agree with TRBD1. The CDR3 extends over 15 amino acids. Losses at the gene ends were 5 bases for V and 4 bases for J; bases not matched to a gene: 10. Germline lookup yields CDR1 SEHNR and CDR2 FQNEAQ (reference sequence).

The J gene is TRBJ1-4, the V gene TRBV7-2, with D possibly TRBD1 on 6 matching bases. With 1 base removed from V and 2 bases from J, the gap between germline ends came to 14 bases. The CDR3 has 17 residues. Germline V gives CDR1 SGHTA, CDR2 FQGNSA. This chain's CDR3 is CASSLVGGMRTNEKLFF. The CDR3 coding sequence is TGTGCCAGCAGCTTAGTAGGGGGGATGAGGACTAATGAAAAACTGTTTTTT. Using reference TRBV7-2 and TRBJ1-4 for the parts outside the CDR3, the full variable domain is GAGVSQSPSNKVTEKGKDVELRCDPISGHTALYWYRQSLGQGLEFLIYFQGNSAPDKSGLPSDRFSAERTGGSVSTLTIQRTQQEDSAVYLCASSLVGGMRTNEKLFFGSGTQLSVL.